These 30 T cell receptor beta chains share one sample of origin, sequenced in a study of spatial heterogeneity in lung cancer. The time point: sample taken at primary tumor resection. The study sequenced unsorted whole RNA from tumor, nontumor lung or frozen PBMC. One entry per CDR3 protein, called by TCRdb with MiXCR from the 5' RACE reads. Found here are 25,000 to 30,000 distinct CDR3 sequences, roughly 8% of them singletons; the top ten hold under 40%. The specimen comprised PBMCs, sampled at surgery. The source is a female donor with early-stage non-small cell lung cancer.

This clonotype has just a few counts. The V call is TRBV28, the J call TRBJ2-7; TRBD1 is a possible D gene (6 bases). The V end was cut by 5 bases, the J end by 2 bases, with 16 bases between. Germline loops: CDR1 MDHEN, CDR2 SYDVKM. This CDR3 spans 15 amino acids. The chain's CDR3 is CASSRPVGQTYEQYF. The CDR3, as DNA: TGTGCCAGCAGTCGGCCCGTAGGACAGACCTACGAGCAGTACTTC.

In its sample, this clonotype was seen many times. V is TRBV6-5 and J is TRBJ2-1; TRBD2 matches at 7 bases. Germline V gene sequence: CDR1 MNHEY, CDR2 SVGAGI. The CDR3 is made up of 17 amino acids. With V trimmed by 0 bases and J by 9 bases, 14 bases remained unmatched. CDR3 loop: CASSYSRGFEREVEQFF. As DNA, the CDR3 is TGTGCCAGCAGTTACTCGAGGGGTTTTGAGCGGGAAGTTGAGCAGTTCTTC.

This clonotype was seen more than once but under ten times. This sequence joins TRBV20-1 and TRBJ1-2, with 12 bases identical to TRBD1. Germline V lookup: CDR1 DFQATT, CDR2 SNEGSKA (reference sequence). The CDR3 contains 15 residues. Trimming at V came to 0 bases and at J to 7 bases, leaving 6 bases not matched to a gene. Here the CDR3 DNA reads TGCAGTGCTAGAGATGCGGGACAGGGGGCCGTTGGCTACACCTTC. The encoded protein is CSARDAGQGAVGYTF.

The chain couples TRBV28 to TRBJ2-7; D is undetermined. V lost 1 base, J lost 4 bases, and 8 bases lay in between. Germline CDR1 MDHEN, CDR2 SYDVKM. This CDR3 comprises 13 residues. The CDR3 here is CASSLSDGYEQYF. The CDR3 coding sequence is TGTGCCAGCAGTTTATCCGATGGATACGAGCAGTACTTC.

The chain links TRBV7-2 to TRBJ1-1; 7 nucleotides align to TRBD1. V was pared by 2 bases and J by 5 bases, with 14 bases of the junction left unmatched. Per the germline V gene, CDR1 is SGHTA and CDR2 is FQGNSA. This CDR3 is built from 17 residues. CDR3 protein: CASSLQGVPAGVTEAFF. The CDR3 DNA reads as TGTGCCAGCAGCTTACAGGGGGTCCCAGCGGGGGTTACTGAAGCTTTCTTT.

In its sample, this clonotype was seen many times. The V call is TRBV12-3 or TRBV12-4, the J call TRBJ2-1; TRBD2 aligns across 9 bases. The J segment lost 7 bases and the V segment lost 7 bases, leaving 23 bases of the junction unmatched. The CDR3 spans 19 residues. In nucleotides, the CDR3 is TGTGCCAGCACGATTCTAAGGGGACTAGCTGGGAGGGCTTTGAATGAGCAGTTCTTC. Translated, it gives CASTILRGLAGRALNEQFF.

In this sample, this clonotype turned up a few times. The chain couples TRBV5-4 to TRBJ2-3; 8 bases align to TRBD1. With V trimmed by 0 bases and J by 5 bases, 5 bases remained unmatched. This CDR3 comprises 15 residues. Germline lookup yields CDR1 SGHNT and CDR2 YYREEE (reference sequence). The CDR3 protein is CASSLGQGAIDTQYF. CDR3 DNA: TGTGCCAGCAGCTTGGGTCAGGGGGCTATAGATACGCAGTATTTT.

This clonotype was seen at least ten times. The chain couples TRBV9 to TRBJ2-7, with D perhaps matching TRBD1 or TRBD2 (6 bases each). Germline CDR1 SGDLS, CDR2 YYNGEE. V lost 0 bases and J 7 bases, leaving 11 bases between the germline ends. The CDR3 length is 13 residues. Here the CDR3 reads CASSVEQGGEQYF. CDR3 nucleotide sequence: TGTGCCAGCAGCGTAGAACAGGGAGGAGAGCAGTACTTC. Full variable domain (remainder filled in from reference TRBV9 and TRBJ2-7): DSGVTQTPKHLITATGQRVTLRCSPRSGDLSVYWYQQSLDQGLQFLIQYYNGEERAKGNILERFSAQQFPDLHSELNLSSLELGDSALYFCASSVEQGGEQYFGPGTRLTVT.

Ten or more counts support this clonotype. This sequence joins TRBV28 and TRBJ2-1, with a weak D call TRBD2 (5 bases). CDR1 is MDHEN and CDR2 is SYDVKM in the germline V gene. The CDR3 is 12 residues long. The V end was cut by 5 bases, the J end by 4 bases, with 6 bases between. The CDR3, as DNA: TGTGCCAGCAGTACTAGGTACAATGAGCAGTTCTTC. This codes for CASSTRYNEQFF.

This clonotype came up many times. The chain joins TRBV12-5 to TRBJ2-1; D unclear. Germline V CDR1 and CDR2: LGHNT, FRNRAP. CDR3 length: 12 amino acids. V shed 3 bases and J shed 8 bases, with 8 bases lying between them. The CDR3 nucleotides read TGTGCTAGTGGTTTCGACCGCTATGAGCAGTTCTTC. It is translated as CASGFDRYEQFF. The whole variable domain, remainder taken from reference TRBV12-5 and TRBJ2-1, is DARVTQTPRHKVTEMGQEVTMRCQPILGHNTVFWYRQTMMQGLELLAYFRNRAPLDDSGMPKDRFSAEMPDATLATLKIQPSEPRDSAVYFCASGFDRYEQFFGPGTRLTVL.

This clonotype has a handful of counts. The gene calls are TRBV27 and TRBJ2-2, with 7 bases that match TRBD2. The length of the CDR3 is 16 residues. In germline, CDR1 is MNHEY, CDR2 SMNVEV (reference sequence). J was trimmed by 2 bases and V by 6 bases; bases with no gene match: 9. CDR3 sequence: CASRPAGVINTGELFF. The CDR3 DNA is TGTGCCAGCAGACCGGCGGGGGTCATTAACACCGGGGAGCTGTTTTTT.

This clonotype was seen ten or more times. Here the CDR3 DNA reads TGTGCCAGCAGTCCGCGTGGGGGCTGGGAAAAACTGTTTTTT. Its translation is CASSPRGGWEKLFF. The chain links TRBV6-5 to TRBJ1-4; the D gene is possibly TRBD1 (6 bases). CDR1 is MNHEY and CDR2 is SVGAGI in the germline V gene. The V end lost 5 bases, the J end lost 8 bases, and 15 bases lay between the germline ends. This CDR3 spans 14 amino acids.

This clonotype came up many times. This chain joins TRBV28 and TRBJ1-3; D gene ambiguous. This CDR3 region has 15 residues. Germline CDR1 reads MDHEN; CDR2 reads SYDVKM. V lost 8 bases and J lost 3, with 17 bases in between. CDR3: CASGRVLIFGNTIYF. The CDR3 DNA sequence: TGTGCCAGCGGTCGGGTGTTAATCTTTGGAAACACCATATATTTT.

This clonotype was counted ten times or more. J is TRBJ2-1 and V is TRBV18; D is perhaps TRBD2 (5 bases). V was pared by 1 base and J by 3 bases, with 16 bases between. Germline CDR1 reads KGHSH; CDR2 reads LQKENI. The CDR3 is made up of 17 amino acids. In DNA, the CDR3 is TGTGCCAGCTCACCACGGCTGGAGGAGTTGAACTACAATGAGCAGTTCTTC. Protein product: CASSPRLEELNYNEQFF.

This clonotype was picked up many times. V gene TRBV28 combines with J gene TRBJ2-7; tentatively, D is TRBD1 (6 bases). The V end was cut by 3 bases, the J end by 5 bases, with 20 bases between. CDR1 is MDHEN and CDR2 is SYDVKM in the germline V gene. CDR3 length: 16 amino acids. CDR3 DNA sequence: TGTGCCAGCAGTTTTGACTCCGGGACACACCTTAACGAGCAGTACTTC. This sequence encodes CASSFDSGTHLNEQYF.

In its sample, this clonotype was seen many times. This chain connects TRBV27 to TRBJ1-4, with unresolved D. Per germline, CDR1 MNHEY and CDR2 SMNVEV (reference sequence). Trimming left V 5 bases short and J 5 bases short, with 12 bases between. The CDR3 consists of 14 residues. The CDR3 loop reads CASSADEHNEKLFF. The CDR3 DNA is TGTGCCAGCAGTGCGGACGAGCACAATGAAAAACTGTTTTTT.

The chain employs TRBV5-1 and TRBJ2-5, with D unclear. The ends were cut back, 5 bases at V and 5 bases at J, with 16 bases in the middle. The V gene's germline CDR1 is SGHRS and CDR2 YFSETQ. The CDR3 runs to 14 residues. The DNA for the CDR3 is TGCGCCAGCAGAGCTGTAATAAGTACTGAGACCCAGTACTTC. It encodes CASRAVISTETQYF.

A few counts support this clonotype. V gene TRBV29-1 combines with J gene TRBJ2-1; D is possibly TRBD2 (6 bases). Germline V gene lookup returns CDR1 SQVTM and CDR2 ANQGSEA. The CDR3 has 13 amino acids. Trimming removed 7 bases at V and 10 bases at J, with 20 bases between. This CDR3 reads CSANYGSFREQFF. CDR3 sequence (DNA): TGCAGCGCAAATTACGGGAGTTTCAGGGAGCAGTTCTTC.

V gene TRBV14 combines with J gene TRBJ2-3; D is unclear. V was trimmed by 1 base and J by 4 bases, leaving 12 bases between them. CDR3 size: 15 residues. Per the germline V gene, CDR1 is SGHDN and CDR2 is FVKESK. The DNA of the CDR3 is TGTGCCAGCAGCCAAGGTACCTACATCTCAGATACGCAGTATTTT. The encoded protein is CASSQGTYISDTQYF. Variable domain in full (rest from reference TRBV14 and TRBJ2-3): EAGVTQFPSHSVIEKGQTVTLRCDPISGHDNLYWYRRVMGKEIKFLLHFVKESKQDESGMPNNRFLAERTGGTYSTLKVQPAELEDSGVYFCASSQGTYISDTQYFGPGTRLTVL.

The V gene is TRBV10-2, the J gene TRBJ2-3; D uncertain. The CDR3 spans 12 residues. V lost 8 bases, J lost 1 base, and 7 bases lay in between. Germline loops: CDR1 WSHSY, CDR2 SAAADI. DNA for the CDR3: TGCGCCAGCTCTGGGGGCACAGATACGCAGTATTTT. Residues: CASSGGTDTQYF.

In its sample, this clonotype was seen many times. The V and J genes are TRBV10-1 and TRBJ2-1; 8 bases match TRBD1. V lost 2 bases, J lost 3 bases, and 6 bases stayed unmatched. The CDR3 is 16 amino acids. CDR1 and CDR2 from the germline V gene are WNHNN and SYGVQD (reference sequence). In DNA form, the CDR3 reads TGCGCCAGCAGTGAGAAGCAGGGGGCTGGCTACAATGAGCAGTTCTTC. Translation gives CASSEKQGAGYNEQFF.

In its sample, this clonotype was seen many times. The chain carries TRBV11-1 and TRBJ2-7; D is tentatively TRBD1 or TRBD2 (5 bases each). The CDR3 spans 13 residues. Germline-derived CDR1 and CDR2 are SGHAT and FQDESV (reference sequence). Trimming pared 6 bases from V and 2 bases from J, leaving 11 bases between. Written as DNA, the CDR3 is TGTGCCAGCAGTCGCAGGGAGACCTACGAGCAGTACTTC. Amino acid sequence: CASSRRETYEQYF.

In this sample, this clonotype turned up many times. The junction does not match germline at one end; this may be a read error. The chain couples TRBV9 to TRBJ2-3, with D perhaps matching TRBD2 (5 bases). This CDR3 has 14 residues. CDR1 SGDLS and CDR2 YYNGEE come from the germline V gene. CDR3: CATSEGWGTDTQYF. In nucleotides, the CDR3 is TGTGCCACCAGCGAGGGTTGGGGCACAGATACGCAGTATTTT. Looking up the rest from reference TRBV9 and TRBJ2-3 gives the full variable domain: DSGVTQTPKHLITATGQRVTLRCSPRSGDLSVYWYQQSLDQGLQFLIQYYNGEERAKGNILERFSAQQFPDLHSELNLSSLELGDSALYFCATSEGWGTDTQYFGPGTRLTVL.

This chain joins TRBV20-1 and TRBJ2-5; 8 positions match TRBD1. Germline V CDR1 and CDR2: DFQATT, SNEGSKA (reference sequence). V was pared by 4 bases and J by 2 bases, with 6 bases of the junction left unmatched. The CDR3 has 14 residues. In nucleotides, the CDR3 is TGCAGTGCTAAGCCCGGGACAGGTCAAGAGACCCAGTACTTC. Translating gives CSAKPGTGQETQYF.

There are many counts of this clonotype. The chain recombines TRBV11-2 with TRBJ2-3; 10 bases agree with TRBD2. The junction had 6 bases not matched to a gene; V was cut back by 0 bases and J by 6 bases. The CDR3 loop spans 16 amino acids. Germline V gives CDR1 SGHAT, CDR2 FQNNGV. The CDR3 loop reads CASSLELAGLLDTQYF. CDR3 nucleotides: TGTGCCAGCAGCTTAGAACTAGCGGGATTACTGGATACGCAGTATTTT.

The rearrangement uses TRBV6-1 and TRBJ2-4; D possibly matches TRBD1 or TRBD2 (6 bases each). Trimming cost V 3 bases and J 6 bases, with 21 bases left between them. This CDR3 contains 17 residues. Germline CDR1 MNHNS, CDR2 SASEGT. This CDR3 reads CASSEYGERGDRNIQYF. CDR3 DNA: TGTGCCAGCAGTGAGTATGGAGAGAGGGGGGATCGAAACATTCAGTACTTC.

This clonotype was seen a few times. The DNA of the CDR3 is TGTGCCAGCAGCTCATCTTGGACTAGCGCCGCGGATGAGCAGTTCTTC. It is translated as CASSSSWTSAADEQFF. The chain is built from TRBV5-8 and TRBJ2-1; 9 nucleotides match TRBD2. The CDR3 extends over 16 amino acids. Germline V gives CDR1 SGHTS, CDR2 YDEGEE. The ends lost 3 bases at V and 8 bases at J; junction bases unmatched: 12.

Many counts were recorded for this clonotype. The CDR3 reads CSARQGETNSPLHF. The DNA for the CDR3 is TGCAGTGCTAGGCAGGGGGAAACGAATTCACCCCTCCACTTT. V gene TRBV20-1 combines with J gene TRBJ1-6; TRBD1 agrees at 7 bases. This CDR3 region has 14 residues. The germline CDR1 and CDR2 sequences are DFQATT and SNEGSKA (reference sequence). The V and J ends lost 3 bases and 7 bases, in that order; junction bases with no gene match: 6.

The sample holds a few counts of this clonotype. The CDR3 nucleotides are TGTGCCTGGAGCATGGGACAGAACAATGAGCAGTTCTTC. The encoded protein is CAWSMGQNNEQFF. V is TRBV30 and J is TRBJ2-1, with 7 positions matching TRBD1. Unmatched junction bases numbered 4, after V lost 3 bases and J lost 5 bases. Germline loops: CDR1 GTSNPN, CDR2 SVGIG (reference sequence). CDR3 size: 13 residues.

This sequence joins TRBV11-2 and TRBJ2-2, with D hard to call. V was trimmed by 6 bases and J by 8 bases, leaving 13 bases between them. CDR1 is SGHAT, CDR2 FQNNGV, per germline. This CDR3 contains 13 residues. CDR3 residues: CASRAARSGELFF. CDR3 in DNA: TGTGCCAGCAGAGCAGCTAGATCAGGGGAGCTGTTTTTT.